This passage covers 17 T cell receptor beta chains from one sample sequenced in a study of blood T cell repertoires in COVID-19. Assay: immunoSEQ multiplex PCR; the TCRdb copy retains only in-frame clones and omits some. The data contain 140,000 to 150,000 clones, more than 85% of them singletons. The sample consisted of peripheral blood. Receptor source: a man between 60 and 75 years old with active or convalescent COVID-19.

V usage is TRBV18 and J usage is TRBJ2-1; 7 bases line up with TRBD1. CDR3 length: 15 residues. V was pared by 6 bases and J by 0 bases, with 5 bases of the junction left unmatched. Per germline, CDR1 KGHSH and CDR2 LQKENI. This CDR3 reads CASSNRGNSYNEQFF. The CDR3 region has the DNA TGTGCCAGCTCCAACAGGGGAAACTCCTACAATGAGCAGTTCTTC.

The V and J genes are TRBV3-1 (or the pseudogene TRBV3-2) and TRBJ1-2, with a weak D call TRBD1 (5 bases). The germline V gene encodes CDR1 LGHDT and CDR2 YNNKEL (reference sequence). V dropped 3 bases and J dropped 4 bases, with 15 bases sitting between them. The CDR3 sequence is 15 residues long. Here the CDR3 reads CASSHKTGDLYGYTF. The CDR3 DNA sequence: TGTGCCAGCAGCCATAAGACGGGGGATCTCTATGGCTACACCTTC.

The chain links TRBV5-1 to TRBJ2-1, with TRBD2 identical over 15 bases. Losses at the gene ends were 4 bases for V and 9 bases for J; bases not matched to a gene: 8. Germline lookup yields CDR1 SGHRS and CDR2 YFSETQ. This CDR3 is built from 16 residues. CDR3 in amino acids: CASSHGLAGGLGEQFF. The DNA of the CDR3 is TGCGCCAGCAGCCACGGACTAGCGGGAGGGCTGGGTGAGCAGTTCTTC.

This chain joins TRBV19 and TRBJ2-3; unclear D gene. CDR1 LNHDA and CDR2 SQIVND come from the germline V gene (reference sequence). Deletions cut 8 bases from V and 6 bases from J, with 15 bases between. This CDR3 is built from 13 residues. The CDR3, as DNA: TGTGCCAGTTCCCAAGGAGCATCCGATACGCAGTATTTT. It specifies CASSQGASDTQYF. The full variable domain, in which reference TRBV19 and TRBJ2-3 provide the parts outside the CDR3, is DGGITQSPKYLFRKEGQNVTLSCEQNLNHDAMYWYRQDPGQGLRLIYYSQIVNDFQKGDIAEGYSVSREKKESFPLTVTSAQKNPTAFYLCASSQGASDTQYFGPGTRLTVL.

In this sample, this clone turned up once. The genes are TRBV23-1 and TRBJ1-6, with a possible D match to TRBD1 (5 bases). TRBV23-1 is treated as an ORF (open reading frame) with a function not yet certain. V lost 9 bases to trimming and J lost 7 bases, with 19 bases between them. CDR3 length equals 15 residues. CDR3 in DNA: TGCGCCAGAGGGTCATCGGGGGGAAAGAATTCACCCCTCCACTTT. Its protein product is CARGSSGGKNSPLHF.

The chain has TRBV2 and TRBJ1-1; tentatively, D is TRBD1 (5 bases). Germline values: CDR1 SNHLY, CDR2 FYNNEI. The CDR3 runs 13 residues. Trimming shortened V by 6 bases and J by 3 bases, and 11 bases separated the two germline ends. This CDR3 is CASSQGGDTEAFF. CDR3 nucleotide sequence: TGTGCCAGCAGCCAGGGTGGAGACACTGAAGCTTTCTTT.

The chain carries TRBV7-2 and TRBJ2-6; D may be TRBD2 (5 bases). The V and J ends lost 6 bases and 2 bases respectively, with 11 bases between them. The germline V gene encodes CDR1 SGHTA and CDR2 FQGNSA. The CDR3 runs 15 residues. In DNA form, the CDR3 reads TGTGCCAGCAGATATAAGGGAGCTGGGGCCAACGTCCTGACTTTC. Translation: CASRYKGAGANVLTF.

The chain links TRBV24-1 to TRBJ2-1; 9 nucleotides match TRBD2. In germline, CDR1 is KGHDR, CDR2 SFDVKD. The CDR3 consists of 15 residues. V lost 0 bases, J lost 7 bases, and 3 bases stayed unmatched. The CDR3 is CATSDLAGGRNEQFF. In DNA form, the CDR3 reads TGTGCCACCAGTGATTTGGCGGGAGGGCGAAATGAGCAGTTCTTC.

The chain employs TRBV7-2 and TRBJ1-1, with 7 bases that match TRBD1. CDR3 size: 14 residues. Germline loops: CDR1 SGHTA, CDR2 FQGNSA. V gave up 5 bases and J gave up 5 bases; unmatched junction bases: 8. The CDR3 DNA sequence: TGTGCCAGCAGCGGATACAGGGGTGGTACTGAAGCTTTCTTT. It specifies CASSGYRGGTEAFF.

The chain carries TRBV18 and TRBJ2-2; D not resolved. V was clipped by 1 base and J by 5 bases, with 14 bases between them. The CDR3 covers 16 residues. CDR1 KGHSH and CDR2 LQKENI come from the germline V gene. For the CDR3, the DNA is TGTGCCAGCTCACCACTATCCCAACTAAATACCGGGGAGCTGTTTTTT. Encoded protein: CASSPLSQLNTGELFF.

The chain carries TRBV28 and TRBJ1-3, with D perhaps matching TRBD1 (6 bases). Trimming pared 11 bases from V and 6 bases from J, leaving 17 bases between. CDR1 and CDR2 (germline): MDHEN, SYDVKM. There are 13 residues in the CDR3. For the CDR3, the DNA is TGTGCCTCCCACACAGGGCTTGAAAACACCATATATTTT. It codes for CASHTGLENTIYF.

This chain joins TRBV5-4 and TRBJ2-5; no reliable D call. The CDR3 runs to 15 residues. CDR1 and CDR2 (germline): SGHNT, YYREEE (reference sequence). With 0 bases removed from V and 5 bases from J, the gap between germline ends came to 14 bases. The CDR3 sequence is CASSLDSQRGETQYF. CDR3 DNA: TGTGCCAGCAGCTTGGACAGTCAACGTGGGGAGACCCAGTACTTC.

This clone was seen once. The V gene is TRBV20-1, the J gene TRBJ2-7; 11 positions match TRBD1. The CDR3 sequence is 14 residues long. Germline-derived CDR1 and CDR2 are DFQATT and SNEGSKA (reference sequence). Unmatched junction bases numbered 6, after V lost 3 bases and J lost 5 bases. DNA for the CDR3: TGCAGTGCTAGTACGGACAGGGGGCGGAACGAGCAGTACTTC. This translates into CSASTDRGRNEQYF.

V and J are TRBV5-1 and TRBJ2-1, with TRBD2 matching over 10 bases. Germline CDR1 reads SGHRS; CDR2 reads YFSETQ. The CDR3 has 14 residues. With V trimmed by 7 bases and J by 6 bases, 7 bases remained unmatched. The CDR3 region is CASGIQRGGNEQFF. Here the CDR3 DNA reads TGCGCCAGCGGCATCCAGCGGGGGGGCAATGAGCAGTTCTTC.

The CDR3 loop is CASSFQGATNEKLFF. The CDR3 region has the DNA TGTGCCAGCAGTTTTCAGGGGGCAACTAATGAAAAACTGTTTTTT. This chain connects TRBV11-2 to TRBJ1-4; 7 nucleotides agree with TRBD1. The J segment lost 0 bases and the V segment lost 6 bases, leaving 4 bases of the junction unmatched. This CDR3 is 15 amino acids long. In germline, CDR1 is SGHAT, CDR2 FQNNGV.

The chain uses TRBV7-2 and TRBJ1-4, with D perhaps TRBD1 (5 bases). V was trimmed by 0 bases and J by 0 bases, leaving 8 bases between them. The CDR3 loop spans 16 amino acids. Germline assignment: CDR1 SGHTA and CDR2 FQGNSA. The CDR3 here is CASSLATATTNEKLFF. The DNA of the CDR3 is TGTGCCAGCAGCTTAGCGACAGCCACAACTAATGAAAAACTGTTTTTT.

The V call is TRBV11-2, the J call TRBJ1-1; 8 bases are shared with TRBD1. Germline CDR1 SGHAT, CDR2 FQNNGV. The CDR3 totals 17 residues. Trimming at V came to 5 bases and at J to 0 bases, leaving 11 bases not matched to a gene. The CDR3 bases are TGTGCCAGCAGCACCCCAATACAGGGGGTCATGAACACTGAAGCTTTCTTT. It specifies CASSTPIQGVMNTEAFF.